A selection of T cell receptor beta chains follows, all from one sample in a study of vaccination effects on CD4 cells after COVID-19. No antigens are known for them. Generated by immunoSEQ multiplex PCR, the TCRdb table keeps only in-frame clones and is missing some. The sample includes about 25,000 clones, 55% to 80% of them seen just once. The input for sequencing was CD4+ T cells from PBMCs cultured with SARS-CoV-2 spike peptides, taken before COVID-19 vaccination. The receptors were gathered from a human donor who received a COVID-19 vaccine. Each CDR3 is given with its conserved first and last residue. The order of the fields is clone size, V gene, J gene, D gene, CDR3 protein, CDR3 DNA. The D gene is left open where the match is weak. Clone size is shown for a subset of rows, as once, few, many or a class of expanded clone.

clone size: NA; V gene: TRBV7-8; J gene: TRBJ2-5; D gene: NA; CDR3 protein: CASSLDAQETQYF; CDR3 DNA: TGTGCCAGCAGCTTAGACGCACAAGAGACCCAGTACTTC
clone size: few; V gene: TRBV18; J gene: TRBJ1-3; D gene: NA; CDR3 protein: CASSSQTSISGNTIYF; CDR3 DNA: TGTGCCAGCTCAAGCCAGACGTCAATCTCTGGAAACACCATATATTTT
clone size: NA; V gene: TRBV6-2/TRBV6-3; J gene: TRBJ2-1; D gene: NA; CDR3 protein: CASSYSPGHNEQFF; CDR3 DNA: TGTGCCAGCAGTTACTCACCCGGGCACAATGAGCAGTTCTTC
clone size: NA; V gene: TRBV3-1/TRBV3-2; J gene: TRBJ1-1; D gene: NA; CDR3 protein: CASSQEFGQGGTEAFF; CDR3 DNA: TGTGCCAGCAGCCAAGAGTTTGGGCAGGGCGGCACTGAAGCTTTCTTT
clone size: NA; V gene: TRBV5-1; J gene: TRBJ1-2; D gene: TRBD1; CDR3 protein: CASSLDGQGVGYTF; CDR3 DNA: TGCGCCAGCAGCTTGGATGGACAGGGGGTTGGCTACACCTTC
clone size: NA; V gene: TRBV19; J gene: TRBJ1-5; D gene: NA; CDR3 protein: CASSIRTENQPQHF; CDR3 DNA: TGTGCCAGTAGTATAAGGACAGAGAATCAGCCCCAGCATTTT
clone size: few; V gene: TRBV4-2; J gene: TRBJ2-3; D gene: TRBD2; CDR3 protein: CASSHRTSGITDTQYF; CDR3 DNA: TGTGCCAGCAGCCATCGGACTAGCGGGATCACAGATACGCAGTATTTT
clone size: NA; V gene: TRBV6-5; J gene: TRBJ1-2; D gene: TRBD1; CDR3 protein: CASSTRDRGVAGYTF; CDR3 DNA: TGTGCCAGCAGTACCCGGGACAGGGGGGTTGCTGGCTACACCTTC
clone size: few; V gene: TRBV5-4; J gene: TRBJ2-2; D gene: TRBD1; CDR3 protein: CASSFMDRGAGELFF; CDR3 DNA: TGTGCCAGCAGCTTTATGGACAGGGGGGCCGGGGAGCTGTTTTTT
clone size: NA; V gene: TRBV6-5; J gene: TRBJ2-7; D gene: TRBD2; CDR3 protein: CASSYSATSVIYEQYF; CDR3 DNA: TGTGCCAGCAGTTACTCAGCGACTAGCGTGATCTACGAGCAGTACTTC
clone size: NA; V gene: TRBV6-5; J gene: TRBJ1-6; D gene: NA; CDR3 protein: CASRTVGNYNSPLHF; CDR3 DNA: TGTGCCAGCAGAACCGTGGGGAATTATAATTCACCCCTCCACTTT
clone size: NA; V gene: TRBV5-6; J gene: TRBJ2-7; D gene: TRBD2; CDR3 protein: CASSVESGSLYEQYF; CDR3 DNA: TGTGCCAGCAGCGTAGAAAGCGGGAGTCTCTACGAGCAGTACTTC
clone size: NA; V gene: TRBV5-1; J gene: TRBJ1-2; D gene: TRBD1; CDR3 protein: CASSFGTGTIGYTF; CDR3 DNA: TGCGCCAGCAGCTTTGGGACAGGGACAATTGGCTACACCTTC
clone size: NA; V gene: TRBV5-1; J gene: TRBJ2-3; D gene: TRBD2; CDR3 protein: CASSFSGLAGGPDTQYF; CDR3 DNA: TGCGCCAGCAGCTTTTCGGGACTAGCGGGAGGGCCAGATACGCAGTATTTT
clone size: NA; V gene: TRBV2; J gene: TRBJ1-6; D gene: TRBD1; CDR3 protein: CASRIQGANSPLHF; CDR3 DNA: TGTGCCAGCAGGATACAGGGGGCTAATTCACCCCTCCACTTT
clone size: few; V gene: TRBV12-5; J gene: TRBJ2-7; D gene: NA; CDR3 protein: CASGLVLGETRYEQYF; CDR3 DNA: TGTGCTAGTGGTTTGGTACTTGGAGAGACCCGTTACGAGCAGTACTTC
clone size: NA; V gene: TRBV4-1; J gene: TRBJ2-2; D gene: NA; CDR3 protein: CASSQASSTGELFF; CDR3 DNA: TGCGCCAGCAGCCAAGCTTCGAGCACCGGGGAGCTGTTTTTT